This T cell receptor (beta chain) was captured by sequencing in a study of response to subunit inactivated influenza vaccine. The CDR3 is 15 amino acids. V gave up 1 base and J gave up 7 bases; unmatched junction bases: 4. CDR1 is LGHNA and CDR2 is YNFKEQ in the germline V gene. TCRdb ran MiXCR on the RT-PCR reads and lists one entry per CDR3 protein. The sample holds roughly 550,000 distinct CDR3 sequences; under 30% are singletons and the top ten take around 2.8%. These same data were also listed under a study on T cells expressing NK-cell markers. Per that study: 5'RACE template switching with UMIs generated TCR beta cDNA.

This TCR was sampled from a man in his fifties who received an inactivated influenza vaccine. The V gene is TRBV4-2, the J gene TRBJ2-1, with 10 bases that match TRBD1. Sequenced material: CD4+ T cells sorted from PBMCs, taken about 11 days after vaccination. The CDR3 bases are TGTGCCAGCAGCCAAGGACAGGGGGCGCTTAATGAGCAGTTCTTC. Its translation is CASSQGQGALNEQFF.